Many counts were recorded for the clone carrying this T cell receptor beta chain. The source of the sample is a study of T cells after yellow fever vaccination. Study summary: Libraries from low-cell-number fractions were prepared with the SMART-Seq v4 Ultra Low Input RNA kit.

Germline CDR1 reads MNHEY; CDR2 reads SVGAGI. The CDR3 has 16 amino acids. Trimming took off 5 bases at V and 4 bases at J, with 20 bases between the two ends. Each CDR3 protein is one row after TCRdb ran MiXCR on the 5' RACE reads. The data hold about 300,000 distinct CDR3 sequences, with roughly 8.7% observed a single time. This sequence originates from a man aged 18 to 35 who received the YFV17D yellow fever vaccine. This chain connects TRBV6-5 to TRBJ2-5; D is possibly TRBD1 or TRBD2 (5 bases each). Source: CD4+ T cells sorted from PBMCs, taken 5 days after the yellow fever booster vaccination. As DNA, the CDR3 is TGTGCCAGCAGTCAACCTGGACGGGACGGGGCAGAGACCCAGTACTTC. It encodes CASSQPGRDGAETQYF.